Listed below are T cell receptor beta chains from one sample, sequenced in a study of blood T cell repertoires in COVID-19. Data came from immunoSEQ multiplex PCR; TCRdb stores just in-frame clones and leaves some out. The sample lists some 290,000 clones; 90% were seen once. Sequences were obtained from peripheral blood. The receptor source for this set is a woman aged 40 to 50 with COVID-19, enrolled during active disease. Each CDR3 is given with its conserved first and last residue. A D gene is named only where the DNA matches it firmly. Only some rows state a clone size, as once, few, many or a class for expanded clones.

CDR3 protein,CDR3 DNA,J gene,D gene,V gene,clone size
CASSGRLRNEKLFF,TGTGCCAGCAGCGGCCGACTTAGGAATGAAAAACTGTTTTTT,TRBJ1-4,-,TRBV5-6,-
CASSYPQGSFEQYF,TGTGCCAGCAGTTACCCACAGGGGAGTTTCGAGCAGTACTTC,TRBJ2-7,TRBD1,TRBV6-2/TRBV6-3,-
CASSLGHRDTEAFF,TGTGCCAGCAGCTTGGGTCACAGGGACACTGAAGCTTTCTTT,TRBJ1-1,-,TRBV5-5,-
CASSQDIAGGPADTQYF,TGTGCCAGCAGCCAAGACATAGCGGGGGGGCCGGCAGATACGCAGTATTTT,TRBJ2-3,TRBD2,TRBV4-2,-
CASSRRVGLAGPDTQYF,TGCGCCAGCAGCCGAAGAGTGGGACTAGCGGGACCAGATACGCAGTATTTT,TRBJ2-3,TRBD2,TRBV4-3,-
CAAGAGSNQPQHF,TGTGCAGCCGGGGCGGGGAGCAATCAGCCCCAGCATTTT,TRBJ1-5,-,TRBV6-5,-
CASSQDRSSRETQYF,TGTGCCAGCAGCCAAGATCGGTCTAGCCGAGAGACCCAGTACTTC,TRBJ2-5,-,TRBV4-2,-
CASSPEAPGDNEQFF,TGTGCCAGCAGCCCTGAAGCACCAGGGGACAATGAGCAGTTCTTC,TRBJ2-1,-,TRBV6-2/TRBV6-3,-
CASSPSRAYGYTF,TGTGCCAGCAGCCCCTCCAGGGCTTATGGCTACACCTTC,TRBJ1-2,-,TRBV3-1/TRBV3-2,-
CASEGGLQNTEAFF,TGTGCCAGCGAGGGGGGGCTCCAGAACACTGAAGCTTTCTTT,TRBJ1-1,-,TRBV6-5,-
CAISERGPGVGEKLFF,TGTGCCATCAGTGAAAGAGGGCCAGGGGTCGGAGAAAAACTGTTTTTT,TRBJ1-4,-,TRBV10-3,-
CASSESTPGLAGGPGDEQYF,TGCGCCAGCAGTGAGTCGACCCCAGGACTAGCGGGAGGGCCGGGGGACGAGCAGTACTTC,TRBJ2-7,TRBD2,TRBV10-2,-
CASSRVSGVSNQPQHF,TGTGCCAGCAGCCGCGTATCGGGGGTTAGCAATCAGCCCCAGCATTTT,TRBJ1-5,-,TRBV7-9,-
CASRSNSYEQYF,TGTGCCAGCAGGTCAAACTCCTACGAGCAGTACTTC,TRBJ2-7,-,TRBV2,-
CATVPRETQYF,TGTGCCACCGTCCCGAGGGAGACCCAGTACTTC,TRBJ2-5,-,TRBV2,-
CASSLVGGGLYNEQFF,TGCGCCAGCAGCTTGGTGGGAGGGGGTTTGTACAATGAGCAGTTCTTC,TRBJ2-1,-,TRBV5-1,-
CASSLGRENNEQFF,TGTGCCAGCAGCTTGGGACGGGAGAACAATGAGCAGTTCTTC,TRBJ2-1,-,TRBV5-5,-
CASSLGPGALGDTIYF,TGCGCCAGCAGCTTGGGTCCAGGGGCGTTAGGGGACACCATATATTTT,TRBJ1-3,-,TRBV5-1,-
CASSVTGTAAPPHSPLHF,TGTGCCAGCAGCGTTACCGGGACAGCCGCGCCTCCTCATTCACCCCTCCACTTT,TRBJ1-6,TRBD1,TRBV28,-
CASSFGQRDYGYTF,TGTGCCAGCAGTTTCGGACAGAGAGACTATGGCTACACCTTC,TRBJ1-2,-,TRBV27,once
CASSLRQGVNTEAFF,TGTGCCAGCAGCTTAAGACAGGGAGTGAACACTGAAGCTTTCTTT,TRBJ1-1,TRBD1,TRBV13,-
CASIENSYEQYF,TGTGCCAGCATAGAGAACTCCTACGAGCAGTACTTC,TRBJ2-7,-,TRBV5-5,-
CASSGGQGKVEAFF,TGCGCCAGCAGCGGGGGACAGGGGAAAGTTGAAGCTTTCTTT,TRBJ1-1,TRBD1,TRBV5-1,-
CASSYPGQGTDTQYF,TGTGCCAGCAGTTACCCCGGACAGGGAACAGATACGCAGTATTTT,TRBJ2-3,TRBD1,TRBV6-2/TRBV6-3,-
CAISGQYTEAFF,TGTGCCATCAGTGGTCAATACACTGAAGCTTTCTTT,TRBJ1-1,-,TRBV10-3,once
CASRRPGQGPDTQYF,TGTGCCAGTAGACGACCCGGACAGGGGCCAGATACGCAGTATTTT,TRBJ2-3,TRBD1,TRBV19,-
CASSANTEYNSPLHF,TGTGCCAGCAGCGCGAATACAGAATATAATTCACCCCTCCACTTT,TRBJ1-6,-,TRBV9,-
CASSRQGATTEAFF,TGTGCCAGTAGTAGACAGGGGGCGACCACTGAAGCTTTCTTT,TRBJ1-1,TRBD1,TRBV19,-
CASSLEGEPYGYTF,TGCGCCAGCAGCTTGGAAGGGGAACCCTATGGCTACACCTTC,TRBJ1-2,-,TRBV5-1,-
CASSRTGQGWNQPQHF,TGTGCCAGCAGTAGGACAGGACAGGGGTGGAATCAGCCCCAGCATTTT,TRBJ1-5,TRBD1,TRBV6-2/TRBV6-3,few
CASSQDMATSSGNTIYF,TGTGCCAGCAGCCAAGATATGGCAACCTCCTCTGGAAACACCATATATTTT,TRBJ1-3,-,TRBV4-2,-
CATSKRDEQYF,TGTGCCACCAGTAAAAGAGACGAGCAGTACTTC,TRBJ2-7,-,TRBV15,-
CASTPSGFSYNEQFF,TGTGCCAGTACCCCAAGCGGTTTCTCCTACAATGAGCAGTTCTTC,TRBJ2-1,-,TRBV19,-
CASRGVRGIGEKLFF,TGTGCCAGCAGGGGGGTGCGGGGGATCGGTGAAAAACTGTTTTTT,TRBJ1-4,-,TRBV28,-
CASSQYIQGAANEKLFF,TGTGCCAGCAGCCAGTATATCCAGGGGGCAGCTAATGAAAAACTGTTTTTT,TRBJ1-4,TRBD1,TRBV3-1/TRBV3-2,once
CASSLETPYEQYF,TGTGCCAGCAGCTTGGAGACACCCTACGAGCAGTACTTC,TRBJ2-7,-,TRBV5-6,-
CASSVRLSSYEQYF,TGTGCCAGCAGTGTCAGGTTAAGCTCCTACGAGCAGTACTTC,TRBJ2-7,-,TRBV27,-
CASSVVGTGNNEQFF,TGTGCCAGCAGCGTAGTGGGGACAGGGAACAATGAGCAGTTCTTC,TRBJ2-1,TRBD1,TRBV9,-
CASSPRTGTDTQYF,TGTGCCAGCTCACCACGGACAGGGACAGATACGCAGTATTTT,TRBJ2-3,TRBD1,TRBV18,-